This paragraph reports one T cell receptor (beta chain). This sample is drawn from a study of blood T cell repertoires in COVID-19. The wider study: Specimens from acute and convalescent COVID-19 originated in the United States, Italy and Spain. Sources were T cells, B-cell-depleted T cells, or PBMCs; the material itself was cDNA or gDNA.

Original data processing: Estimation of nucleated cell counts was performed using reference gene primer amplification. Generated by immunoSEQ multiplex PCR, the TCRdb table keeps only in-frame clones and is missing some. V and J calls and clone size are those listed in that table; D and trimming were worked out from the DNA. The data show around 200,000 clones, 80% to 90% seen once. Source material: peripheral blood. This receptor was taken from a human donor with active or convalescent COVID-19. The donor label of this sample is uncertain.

DNA for the CDR3: TGTGCCAGCAGGGCCTCGGGGGGTGGCAGAAACACCATATATTTT. Translating gives CASRASGGGRNTIYF. The chain joins TRBV6-5 to TRBJ1-3; the D gene is possibly TRBD1 (5 bases). Trimming shortened V by 6 bases and J by 5 bases, and 17 bases separated the two germline ends. CDR1 and CDR2 (germline): MNHEY, SVGAGI. The CDR3 length is 15 residues.